A single sample gave rise to the 20 T cell receptor beta chains below, sequenced in a study of liver allograft versus peripheral blood T cells. As for the study in general: T cell receptor repertoires in transplanted livers were compared with those in recipients' peripheral blood.

TCRdb re-derived calls from the reads in MiXCR, one entry per CDR3 protein. The data contain several thousand distinct CDR3 sequences, roughly a sixth of them seen just once; the ten biggest clones take up over 1.5%. The origin of the receptors is a human patient who had a liver transplant. Some of the T cells may derive from the graft donor.

Many counts were recorded for this clonotype. The V gene is TRBV12-3 or TRBV12-4, the J gene TRBJ1-2, with TRBD1 as a possible D gene (5 bases). With 3 bases removed from V and 4 bases from J, the gap between germline ends came to 6 bases. The CDR3 loop spans 12 amino acids. CDR3 region: CASSFGTYGYTF. CDR3 DNA: TGTGCCAGCAGTTTCGGGACCTATGGCTACACCTTC.

This chain joins TRBV6-5 and TRBJ2-7; maybe TRBD1 (7 bases). V shed 4 bases and J shed 1 base, with 14 bases lying between them. Germline CDR1 is MNHEY and CDR2 is SVGAGI. The CDR3 length is 15 residues. The CDR3 region has the DNA TGTGCCAGCAGTTTCAGGGGGGCAAGTTCCTACGAGCAGTACTTC. As protein: CASSFRGASSYEQYF.

In its sample, this clonotype is medium-sized. J is TRBJ1-1 and V is TRBV7-9; D is possibly TRBD1 (5 bases). Trimming removed 5 bases from V and 1 base from J, with 8 bases in between. Germline CDR1 SEHNR, CDR2 FQNEAQ (reference sequence). This CDR3 region has 13 residues. This CDR3 is CASSPQENTEAFF. CDR3 coding DNA: TGTGCCAGCAGCCCACAGGAGAACACTGAAGCTTTCTTT. The full variable domain, completed using reference TRBV7-9 and TRBJ1-1, is DTGVSQNPRHKITKRGQNVTFRCDPISEHNRLYWYRQTLGQGPEFLTYFQNEAQLEKSRLLSDRFSAERPKGSFSTLEIQRTEQGDSAMYLCASSPQENTEAFFGQGTRLTVV.

The V call is TRBV2, the J call TRBJ1-1, with 9 positions matching TRBD1. Germline V CDR1 and CDR2: SNHLY, FYNNEI. This CDR3 comprises 15 residues. Trimming took 4 bases from V and 1 from J; bases not matched to a gene: 4. Here the CDR3 reads CASSATGGKNTEAFF. As DNA, the CDR3 is TGTGCCAGCAGTGCGACAGGGGGGAAGAACACTGAAGCTTTCTTT.

This chain links TRBV3-1 with TRBJ1-2; D uncertain. The CDR3 runs 12 residues. Per germline, CDR1 LGHDT and CDR2 YNNKEL (reference sequence). Trimming cost V 1 base and J 9 bases, with 9 bases left between them. This CDR3 is CASSQGESSYTF. The CDR3 region has the DNA TGTGCCAGCAGCCAAGGAGAGAGCAGCTACACCTTC.

This clonotype was observed a few times. This chain uses TRBV20-1 with TRBJ1-6; D unclear. Looked up from germline, CDR1 is DFQATT and CDR2 is SNEGSKA (reference sequence). There are 13 residues in the CDR3. This CDR3 is CSSRVEVNSPLHF. CDR3 nucleotide sequence: TGCAGCTCCCGGGTAGAGGTAAATTCACCCCTCCACTTT.

The chain recombines TRBV12-3 or TRBV12-4 with TRBJ2-7, with D perhaps matching TRBD1 (5 bases). Trimming removed 2 bases from V and 2 bases from J, with 10 bases in between. CDR3 length equals 14 residues. The CDR3 nucleotides are TGTGCCAGCAGTTTAACAGGCCGCACCTACGAGCAGTACTTC. Translation: CASSLTGRTYEQYF.

This clonotype is labeled medium-sized. The chain combines TRBV5-6 with TRBJ1-3, with D tentatively TRBD1 (5 bases). Trimming stripped 0 bases from V and 2 bases from J, with 6 bases between. Germline V gives CDR1 SGHDT, CDR2 YYEEEE. This CDR3 has 14 residues. CDR3 coding DNA: TGTGCCAGCAGCTTGGGGGGCCCTGGAAACACCATATATTTT. This translates into CASSLGGPGNTIYF.

This clonotype is classed as medium-sized. V usage is TRBV6-1 and J usage is TRBJ1-1, with a tentative D call TRBD1 (5 bases). Germline V gives CDR1 MNHNS, CDR2 SASEGT. Trimming shortened V by 3 bases and J by 4 bases, and 15 bases separated the two germline ends. The CDR3 sequence is 15 residues long. CDR3: CASSEGPRGGTEAFF. CDR3 sequence (DNA): TGTGCCAGCAGTGAGGGGCCGAGGGGAGGCACTGAAGCTTTCTTT.

This clonotype has a handful of counts. J is TRBJ2-1 and V is TRBV6-1; D may be TRBD1 (6 bases). CDR3 length equals 14 residues. V was trimmed by 5 bases and J by 5 bases, leaving 13 bases between them. Per germline, CDR1 MNHNS and CDR2 SASEGT. In DNA form, the CDR3 reads TGTGCCAGCAGTCCACAGGGTCCCCACAATGAGCAGTTCTTC. Translated, it gives CASSPQGPHNEQFF.

This rearrangement joins TRBV20-1 to TRBJ1-5; possible D gene TRBD1, 5 bases. Germline V CDR1 and CDR2: DFQATT, SNEGSKA (reference sequence). V lost 2 bases to trimming and J lost 3 bases, with 8 bases between them. This CDR3 contains 13 residues. CDR3 nucleotide sequence: TGCAGTGCTAGACAGGGACCCAATCAGCCCCAGCATTTT. Translated: CSARQGPNQPQHF.

This clonotype is deemed medium-sized. The J gene is TRBJ1-1, the V gene TRBV18; no reliable D call. The germline V and J ends were trimmed by 0 bases and 1 base, with 9 bases remaining between them. This CDR3 has 15 residues. Germline CDR1 KGHSH, CDR2 LQKENI. The DNA of the CDR3 is TGTGCCAGCTCACCACCGGTAGGCGGGAACACTGAAGCTTTCTTT. It codes for CASSPPVGGNTEAFF.

By share, this clonotype ranks as medium-sized. This chain connects TRBV19 to TRBJ1-4; TRBD1 might be the D (5 bases). The CDR3 is made up of 16 amino acids. V was cut by 4 bases and J by 5 bases, with 17 bases left in between. The V gene's germline CDR1 is LNHDA and CDR2 SQIVND (reference sequence). CDR3 sequence (DNA): TGTGCCAGTAGTAACAGGCTCCCCACCGGGAATGAAAAACTGTTTTTT. Translating gives CASSNRLPTGNEKLFF.

This clonotype was seen more than once but under ten times. The chain joins TRBV12-3 or TRBV12-4 to TRBJ1-2; D is unclear. The V end was cut by 3 bases, the J end by 1 base, with 6 bases between. This CDR3 comprises 13 residues. The CDR3 region has the DNA TGTGCCAGCAGTTTCCAGCGTAACTATGGCTACACCTTC. Its protein is CASSFQRNYGYTF.

The rearrangement uses TRBV11-2 and TRBJ2-3; D unclear. The CDR3 covers 14 residues. The germline CDR1 and CDR2 sequences are SGHAT and FQNNGV. The V and J ends lost 5 bases and 2 bases respectively, with 11 bases between them. CDR3 coding DNA: TGTGCCAGCAGCCGTAACAGACTCACAGATACGCAGTATTTT. It codes for CASSRNRLTDTQYF.

This clonotype counts as medium-sized (0.01 to 0.1%). This rearrangement joins TRBV29-1 to TRBJ2-2; D gene unclear. With 7 bases removed from V and 4 bases from J, the gap between germline ends came to 13 bases. Per the germline V gene, CDR1 is SQVTM and CDR2 is ANQGSEA. This CDR3 has 13 amino acids. CDR3 coding DNA: TGCAGCGCTGCCGCGACGGGCACCGGGGAGCTGTTTTTT. Translated, it gives CSAAATGTGELFF.

The chain is built from TRBV6-5 and TRBJ2-7, with D perhaps matching TRBD1 or TRBD2 (7 bases each). V was trimmed by 6 bases and J by 3 bases, leaving 15 bases between them. This CDR3 contains 14 residues. In germline, CDR1 is MNHEY, CDR2 SVGAGI. DNA of the CDR3: TGTGCCAGCAGCCTCGACAGGGACTACTACGAGCAGTACTTC. Translated: CASSLDRDYYEQYF.

This clonotype was detected only a few times. The gene calls are TRBV3-1 and TRBJ1-1, with D tentatively TRBD1 (5 bases). Germline CDR1 reads LGHDT; CDR2 reads YNNKEL (reference sequence). The CDR3 spans 15 residues. V lost 4 bases and J lost 4, with 16 bases in between. CDR3 sequence (DNA): TGTGCCAGCAGCCGCGACCCCCTGGGGCGCACTGAAGCTTTCTTT. Its protein is CASSRDPLGRTEAFF.

Relative to its sample, this clonotype is medium-sized. The V call is TRBV6-5, the J call TRBJ1-2; TRBD1 aligns across 11 bases. CDR1 and CDR2 (germline): MNHEY, SVGAGI. V shed 0 bases and J 7 bases; nucleotides not matched to a gene: 1. The CDR3 spans 14 residues. CDR3: CASSYSGQGVGYTF. CDR3 in DNA: TGTGCCAGCAGTTACTCGGGACAGGGGGTTGGCTACACCTTC.

This clonotype has only a few counts. The V and J genes are TRBV7-2 and TRBJ2-7; TRBD2 aligns across 9 bases. Germline V CDR1 and CDR2: SGHTA, FQGNSA. This CDR3 spans 17 amino acids. V dropped 5 bases and J dropped 3; count of bases not matched to a gene: 14. CDR3 sequence: CASSASPPSGAYYEQYF. Written as DNA, the CDR3 is TGTGCCAGCAGCGCGAGTCCCCCTAGCGGGGCCTACTACGAGCAGTACTTC. The variable domain in full, with the rest retrieved from reference TRBV7-2 and TRBJ2-7, is GAGVSQSPSNKVTEKGKDVELRCDPISGHTALYWYRQSLGQGLEFLIYFQGNSAPDKSGLPSDRFSAERTGGSVSTLTIQRTQQEDSAVYLCASSASPPSGAYYEQYFGPGTRLTVT.